This T cell receptor beta chain was retrieved from a study of T cell repertoires in cytomegalovirus infection. Study-wide context: Both CMV infection and a matching HLA type were indicated by public TCR beta signatures. Regarding the study as a whole: Public TCR beta family frequency separated CMV-and-HLA carriers, including in an independent cohort. Clonotype analysis showed dominance of the ex vivo response by HLA-C-restricted CMV-specific TCR beta clonotypes.

This clonotype occurred many times. Its specificity is not known. TCRdb analysed the reads with MiXCR anew, one entry per CDR3 protein. The table lists about 300,000 distinct CDR3 sequences, 9.6% of them singletons. This TCR was recovered from a human donor in good health (CMV status not recorded). Some clones in this sample may be carry-over from other donors' samples. Sequences were obtained from PBMCs.

In DNA form, the CDR3 reads TGCAGTGCTAGAGATCAACGAGTTAATTCACCCCTCCACTTT. Amino acid sequence: CSARDQRVNSPLHF. The rearrangement uses TRBV20-1 and TRBJ1-6; D is undetermined. Germline loops: CDR1 DFQATT, CDR2 SNEGSKA (reference sequence). V was trimmed by 0 bases and J by 6 bases, leaving 9 bases between them. CDR3 size: 14 residues.